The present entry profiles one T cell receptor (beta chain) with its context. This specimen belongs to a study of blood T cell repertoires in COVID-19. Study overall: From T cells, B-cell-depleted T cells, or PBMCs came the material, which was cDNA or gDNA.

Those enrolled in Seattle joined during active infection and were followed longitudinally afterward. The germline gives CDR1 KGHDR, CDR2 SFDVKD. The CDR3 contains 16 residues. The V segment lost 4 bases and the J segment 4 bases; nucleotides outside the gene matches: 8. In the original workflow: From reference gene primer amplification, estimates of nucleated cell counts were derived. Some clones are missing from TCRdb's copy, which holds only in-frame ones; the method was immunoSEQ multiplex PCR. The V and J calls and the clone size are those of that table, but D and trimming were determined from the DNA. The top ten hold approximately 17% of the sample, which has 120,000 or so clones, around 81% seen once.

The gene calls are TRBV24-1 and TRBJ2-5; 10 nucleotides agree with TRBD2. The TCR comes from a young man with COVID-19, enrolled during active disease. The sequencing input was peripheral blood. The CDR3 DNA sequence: TGTGCCACCAGTGACCCATCCGGGACTAGCGCAGAGACCCAGTACTTC. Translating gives CATSDPSGTSAETQYF.